The 26 T cell receptor beta chains below all came from one sample that was sequenced in a study of blood T cell repertoires in COVID-19. Here immunoSEQ multiplex PCR was the method, and the copy in TCRdb shows in-frame clones only, minus some. The repertoire holds about 78,000 clones, with around 88% as singletons. The sequenced material came from peripheral blood. Every receptor here comes from a woman aged 80 or older with active or convalescent COVID-19.

The chain carries TRBV24-1 and TRBJ2-6; the match to TRBD1 covers 9 bases. Germline V gene sequence: CDR1 KGHDR, CDR2 SFDVKD. Trimming took 3 bases from V and 0 from J; bases not matched to a gene: 2. The CDR3 is 17 amino acids. CDR3 sequence: CATSDGTGTSGANVLTF. CDR3 DNA sequence: TGTGCCACCAGTGATGGGACAGGGACCTCTGGGGCCAACGTCCTGACTTTC.

This chain uses TRBV7-9 with TRBJ2-1; TRBD2 matches 13 bases. The germline V gene has CDR1 SEHNR and CDR2 FQNEAQ (reference sequence). The CDR3 extends over 16 amino acids. The J segment lost 5 bases and the V segment lost 5 bases, leaving 6 bases of the junction unmatched. The CDR3 DNA reads as TGTGCCAGCAGCCCTACTAGCGGGGGGGCCCACAATGAGCAGTTCTTC. This codes for CASSPTSGGAHNEQFF.

The V and J genes are TRBV7-2 and TRBJ1-5; D is unresolved. The CDR3 loop spans 13 amino acids. CDR1 is SGHTA and CDR2 is FQGNSA in the germline V gene. The V gene lost 5 bases and the J gene lost 0 bases, with 5 bases spanning the gap. DNA of the CDR3: TGTGCCAGCAGCCCTAGTAGCAATCAGCCCCAGCATTTT. This gives the protein CASSPSSNQPQHF.

CDR3 loop: CAISTDRLMNTEAFF. The CDR3, as DNA: TGTGCCATCAGCACGGACAGACTCATGAACACTGAAGCTTTCTTT. This chain uses TRBV10-3 with TRBJ1-1; maybe TRBD1 (6 bases). The CDR3 contains 15 residues. CDR1 is ENHRY, CDR2 SYGVKD, per germline. V was trimmed by 6 bases and J by 0 bases, leaving 14 bases between them.

This clone occurred a few times. As DNA, the CDR3 is TGCAGTGCTAGACCCCGGAGGGAGCAGTACTTC. Translation: CSARPRREQYF. The chain combines TRBV20-1 with TRBJ2-7; maybe TRBD2 (5 bases). The CDR3 totals 11 residues. V was clipped by 2 bases and J by 7 bases, with 9 bases between them. Germline-derived CDR1 and CDR2 are DFQATT and SNEGSKA (reference sequence).

The chain joins TRBV5-4 to TRBJ2-1; TRBD2 agrees at 13 bases. With 2 bases clipped from V and 6 bases from J, the junction kept 2 bases outside the gene matches. Germline V gene sequence: CDR1 SGHNT, CDR2 YYREEE (reference sequence). The CDR3 is 15 amino acids. For the CDR3, the DNA is TGTGCCAGCAGCTTCGGACTAGCGGGGGCCAATGAGCAGTTCTTC. This gives the protein CASSFGLAGANEQFF.

This chain links TRBV5-5 with TRBJ2-7, with D perhaps matching TRBD2 (5 bases). CDR3 length equals 13 residues. Germline assignment: CDR1 SGHKS and CDR2 YYEKEE (reference sequence). Trimming cost V 4 bases and J 3 bases, with 11 bases left between them. This CDR3 reads CASSPDFYYEQYF. The CDR3 DNA follows: TGTGCCAGCAGCCCGGACTTTTACTACGAGCAGTACTTC. Together with reference TRBV5-5 and TRBJ2-7, the CDR3 gives the full variable domain: DAGVTQSPTHLIKTRGQQVTLRCSPISGHKSVSWYQQVLGQGPQFIFQYYEKEERGRGNFPDRFSARQFPNYSSELNVNALLLGDSALYLCASSPDFYYEQYFGPGTRLTVT.

V and J are TRBV27 and TRBJ1-2, with 7 nucleotides matching TRBD1. Germline lookup yields CDR1 MNHEY and CDR2 SMNVEV (reference sequence). The ends lost 4 bases at V and 6 bases at J; junction bases unmatched: 11. This CDR3 region has 15 residues. The CDR3 DNA follows: TGTGCCAGCAGTTGGGCTCAGACAGGGTCCCATGGCTACACCTTC. This translates into CASSWAQTGSHGYTF.

The chain employs TRBV11-2 and TRBJ1-4; D not certain. CDR1 SGHAT and CDR2 FQNNGV come from the germline V gene. The CDR3 is 15 amino acids. Trimming left V 0 bases short and J 4 bases short, with 9 bases between. CDR3 protein: CASSLEGGYNEKLFF. CDR3 DNA: TGTGCCAGCAGCTTAGAGGGAGGGTATAATGAAAAACTGTTTTTT.

This chain connects TRBV28 to TRBJ1-2, with a tentative D call TRBD1 (5 bases). Germline assignment: CDR1 MDHEN and CDR2 SYDVKM. This CDR3 is built from 12 residues. Trimming took off 9 bases at V and 4 bases at J, with 12 bases between the two ends. CDR3 protein: CASTTASYGYTF. For the CDR3, the DNA is TGTGCCAGTACGACAGCTAGCTATGGCTACACCTTC.

V and J are TRBV7-8 and TRBJ1-4; D is uncertain. V lost 2 bases, J lost 3 bases, and 13 bases lay in between. The CDR3 has 16 amino acids. Germline assignment: CDR1 SGHVS and CDR2 FQNEAQ. The CDR3 coding sequence is TGTGCCAGCAGCTTATACCGCTGGGAGCCTAATGAAAAACTGTTTTTT. It specifies CASSLYRWEPNEKLFF.

The chain couples TRBV3-1 (or the pseudogene TRBV3-2) to TRBJ2-7; tentative D call: TRBD1 (6 bases). Germline assignment: CDR1 LGHDT and CDR2 YNNKEL (reference sequence). The CDR3 contains 16 residues. Between the trimmed V and J ends, which lost 1 base and 0 bases, there was a span of 13 bases. CDR3 sequence reads: CASSQVWGQGSYEQYF. In nucleotides, the CDR3 is TGTGCCAGCAGCCAAGTTTGGGGGCAAGGCTCCTACGAGCAGTACTTC.

This chain links TRBV3-1 (or the pseudogene TRBV3-2) with TRBJ1-2; D uncertain. CDR1 and CDR2 from the germline V gene are LGHDT and YNNKEL (reference sequence). Trimming pared 2 bases from V and 4 bases from J, leaving 11 bases between. This CDR3 has 14 amino acids. Here the CDR3 DNA reads TGTGCCAGCAGCCAAAGATTGGCGGCCTATGGCTACACCTTC. This encodes CASSQRLAAYGYTF.

The gene calls are TRBV2 and TRBJ2-7, with TRBD1 matching 7 bases. CDR1 is SNHLY, CDR2 FYNNEI, per germline. Losses at the gene ends were 4 bases for V and 7 bases for J; bases not matched to a gene: 10. This CDR3 region has 14 residues. The CDR3 nucleotides are TGTGCCAGCAGTGGACAGGGCGGGTCGGGGGAGCAGTACTTC. Amino acids: CASSGQGGSGEQYF.

The genes are TRBV28 and TRBJ2-2, with 8 bases matching TRBD2. Losses at the gene ends were 5 bases for V and 8 bases for J; bases not matched to a gene: 10. Germline CDR1 and CDR2: MDHEN and SYDVKM. CDR3 length: 15 residues. This chain's CDR3 is CASSPAGATGGELFF. DNA for the CDR3: TGTGCCAGCAGTCCAGCGGGGGCGACTGGAGGGGAGCTGTTTTTT.

This sequence joins TRBV6-4 and TRBJ1-5; D ambiguous. Germline lookup yields CDR1 MRHNA and CDR2 SNTAGT. This CDR3 has 13 residues. V dropped 2 bases and J dropped 3 bases, with 5 bases sitting between them. The CDR3 reads CASSDEANQPQHF. The DNA of the CDR3 is TGTGCCAGCAGTGACGAGGCCAATCAGCCCCAGCATTTT.

This chain joins TRBV7-9 and TRBJ2-7; tentative D call: TRBD2 (5 bases). The germline gives CDR1 SEHNR, CDR2 FQNEAQ (reference sequence). Trimming shortened V by 5 bases and J by 2 bases, and 13 bases separated the two germline ends. The CDR3 loop spans 14 amino acids. The CDR3 DNA sequence: TGTGCCAGCAGCCCAAACCCGGGGACCTACGAGCAGTACTTC. This codes for CASSPNPGTYEQYF.

The chain couples TRBV3-1 (or the pseudogene TRBV3-2) to TRBJ2-3, with 13 nucleotides matching TRBD2. The CDR3 covers 16 residues. Unmatched junction bases numbered 5, after V lost 4 bases and J lost 4 bases. Germline values: CDR1 LGHDT, CDR2 YNNKEL (reference sequence). This CDR3 is CASSRAGLAGADTQYF. CDR3 nucleotides: TGTGCCAGCAGCCGGGCCGGACTAGCGGGAGCAGATACGCAGTATTTT.

CDR3 amino acids: CASSPGLANYGYTF. The CDR3 nucleotides read TGTGCCAGTTCCCCGGGGTTAGCTAACTATGGCTACACCTTC. The chain recombines TRBV19 with TRBJ1-2; D is ambiguous. The ends were cut back, 8 bases at V and 0 bases at J, with 13 bases in the middle. Germline lookup yields CDR1 LNHDA and CDR2 SQIVND (reference sequence). This CDR3 contains 14 residues.

The rearrangement uses TRBV12-2 and TRBJ2-1; the table names TRBD2, a call not compared with the DNA. TRBV12-2 is a documented pseudogene. CDR3 length: 17 amino acids. CDR3 DNA: TGTGCAAGTCGCTTAGGACTAGCGGGAGGGCCTTACAATGAGCAGTTCTTC. Residues: CASRLGLAGGPYNEQFF.

V and J are TRBV6-2 or TRBV6-3 and TRBJ2-3, with 10 bases identical to TRBD1. Germline CDR1 is MNHEY and CDR2 is SVGEGT. V trimming: 6 bases; J trimming: 3 bases; junction bases outside the gene matches: 6. This CDR3 has 15 amino acids. In nucleotides, the CDR3 is TGTGCCAGCAGCCCCGCGGGACAGGGGACAGATACGCAGTATTTT. Encoded protein: CASSPAGQGTDTQYF.

The rearrangement uses TRBV19 and TRBJ1-4; 8 nucleotides line up with TRBD1. This CDR3 has 13 residues. V trimming: 3 bases; J trimming: 12 bases; junction bases outside the gene matches: 6. Per germline, CDR1 LNHDA and CDR2 SQIVND (reference sequence). CDR3 DNA sequence: TGTGCCAGTAGTATGGCAGGGGGCGCGGAACTGTTTTTT. It is translated as CASSMAGGAELFF.

This clone was counted only a few times. This chain joins TRBV11-1 and TRBJ2-2, with D possibly being TRBD2 (6 bases). The CDR3 runs to 14 residues. Per germline, CDR1 SGHAT and CDR2 FQDESV (reference sequence). V dropped 6 bases and J dropped 7 bases, with 15 bases sitting between them. CDR3 amino acids: CASSPLARGGELFF. CDR3 DNA sequence: TGTGCCAGCAGTCCCCTAGCGAGGGGCGGGGAGCTGTTTTTT. Drawing the rest from reference TRBV11-1 and TRBJ2-2, the complete variable domain is EAEVAQSPRYKITEKSQAVAFWCDPISGHATLYWYRQILGQGPELLVQFQDESVVDDSQLPKDRFSAERLKGVDSTLKIQPAELGDSAMYLCASSPLARGGELFFGEGSRLTVL.

The rearrangement links TRBV19 to TRBJ2-1, with D possibly matching TRBD2 (5 bases). The CDR3 runs to 14 residues. Trimming cost V 4 bases and J 0 bases, with 7 bases left between them. Germline V gives CDR1 LNHDA, CDR2 SQIVND (reference sequence). The CDR3 region is CASSKGGSYNEQFF. Here the CDR3 DNA reads TGTGCCAGTAGTAAAGGAGGCTCCTACAATGAGCAGTTCTTC.

This chain joins TRBV7-2 and TRBJ1-5; 8 bases fit TRBD1. V was pared by 4 bases and J by 7 bases, with 3 bases of the junction left unmatched. CDR3 size: 13 residues. CDR1 SGHTA and CDR2 FQGNSA come from the germline V gene. CDR3: CASSWTGNQPQHF. Here the CDR3 DNA reads TGTGCCAGCAGCTGGACAGGGAACCAGCCCCAGCATTTT.

The chain recombines TRBV5-1 with TRBJ2-5, with 7 nucleotides matching TRBD1. The CDR3 is 14 residues long. V shed 2 bases, J shed 4 bases, and the junction held 5 bases outside the gene matches. From germline, CDR1 is SGHRS and CDR2 YFSETQ. CDR3 loop: CASSFRTGRETQYF. The CDR3 region has the DNA TGCGCCAGCAGCTTCCGGACAGGACGAGAGACCCAGTACTTC.